This section outlines one T cell receptor beta chain sequence together with its context. Its antigen remains unidentified. This CDR3 is built from 14 residues. Germline assignment: CDR1 SGHVS and CDR2 FQNEAQ. The J segment lost 3 bases and the V segment lost 1 base, leaving 3 bases of the junction unmatched. The time point was: week 47, end of study. A 20-mer mutant IDH1 peptide at 300 ug was injected subcutaneously with topical imiquimod. The sample is drawn from a study of a mutant IDH1 vaccine in newly diagnosed glioma. Measured with immunoSEQ multiplex PCR; TCRdb has only the in-frame clones, and not every one. The sample holds fewer than 35,000 clones, roughly 84% seen once. Study-wide points: Changes in top peripheral clonotypes did not appear linked to pseudoprogression.

The chain uses TRBV7-8 and TRBJ2-7; 7 bases are a match to TRBD1. This TCR came from a man aged 30 to 45 with glioma. The material was PBMCs, obtained from a glioma patient whose treatment included an IDH1 peptide vaccine. The CDR3 loop is CASSLGDRNYEQYF. The CDR3 DNA reads as TGTGCCAGCAGCTTAGGGGACAGAAACTACGAGCAGTACTTC.